The 23 T cell receptor beta chains listed next were all sequenced from one sample in a study of cytomegalovirus exposure and HLA in healthy donors. Primers included in the PCR were 60 Vbeta and 13 Jbeta primers. Clones were sequenced by immunoSEQ multiplex PCR, and TCRdb holds only the in-frame ones, with some missing. The top ten hold 4.8% of the sample, which has 150,000 to 200,000 clones, 70% to 90% seen once. The sequenced sample was PBMCs. These receptors all stem from a girl aged 10 to 17 in good health and CMV-seropositive.

The chain combines TRBV27 with TRBJ1-2; TRBD1 aligns across 10 bases. V gave up 1 base and J gave up 2 bases; unmatched junction bases: 7. This CDR3 comprises 17 residues. Germline values: CDR1 MNHEY, CDR2 SMNVEV (reference sequence). CDR3 sequence reads: CASSLLGQGSGNYGYTF. In nucleotides, the CDR3 is TGTGCCAGCAGTTTATTGGGACAGGGGAGCGGGAACTATGGCTACACCTTC.

The chain carries TRBV30 and TRBJ2-1; D unclear. CDR3 size: 13 residues. V gave up 2 bases and J gave up 2 bases, with 7 bases separating them. Germline lookup yields CDR1 GTSNPN and CDR2 SVGIG (reference sequence). CDR3: CAWSSGTYNEQFF. CDR3 nucleotides: TGTGCCTGGAGTAGTGGCACCTACAATGAGCAGTTCTTC.

The chain recombines TRBV5-6 with TRBJ1-2, with 7 bases that match TRBD1. The CDR3 totals 14 residues. Germline V gives CDR1 SGHDT, CDR2 YYEEEE. The J segment lost 4 bases and the V segment lost 3 bases, leaving 6 bases of the junction unmatched. The CDR3 bases are TGTGCCAGCAGCTGGGACAGAAAACCCTATGGCTACACCTTC. It yields the protein CASSWDRKPYGYTF. Drawing the rest from reference TRBV5-6 and TRBJ1-2, the complete variable domain is DAGVTQSPTHLIKTRGQQVTLRCSPKSGHDTVSWYQQALGQGPQFIFQYYEEEERQRGNFPDRFSGHQFPNYSSELNVNALLLGDSALYLCASSWDRKPYGYTFGSGTRLTVV.

This rearrangement joins TRBV7-9 to TRBJ2-1; 9 positions agree with TRBD2. Germline CDR1 SEHNR, CDR2 FQNEAQ (reference sequence). CDR3 length: 16 residues. V lost 0 bases, J lost 5 bases, and 5 bases stayed unmatched. In nucleotides, the CDR3 is TGTGCCAGCAGCTTAGCGCGGGGGGGATCTGACAATGAGCAGTTCTTC. Protein: CASSLARGGSDNEQFF.

This clone came up once. The rearrangement links TRBV5-5 to TRBJ2-7; weak D call: TRBD1 (6 bases). Germline lookup yields CDR1 SGHKS and CDR2 YYEKEE (reference sequence). Trimming shortened V by 1 base and J by 3 bases, and 14 bases separated the two germline ends. This CDR3 has 15 residues. This CDR3 is CASSLLRGQLYEQYF. For the CDR3, the DNA is TGTGCCAGCAGCTTGCTCAGGGGCCAACTCTACGAGCAGTACTTC.

The chain uses TRBV19 and TRBJ2-1; 10 bases map to TRBD1. CDR3 length: 16 amino acids. Germline V gene sequence: CDR1 LNHDA, CDR2 SQIVND (reference sequence). V trimming: 5 bases; J trimming: 2 bases; junction bases outside the gene matches: 6. Here the CDR3 DNA reads TGTGCCAGTAGTGAGATTGGACAGGGGGCCTACAATGAGCAGTTCTTC. Encoded protein: CASSEIGQGAYNEQFF. The full variable domain, rest sourced from reference TRBV19 and TRBJ2-1, is DGGITQSPKYLFRKEGQNVTLSCEQNLNHDAMYWYRQDPGQGLRLIYYSQIVNDFQKGDIAEGYSVSREKKESFPLTVTSAQKNPTAFYLCASSEIGQGAYNEQFFGPGTRLTVL.

The chain is built from TRBV18 and TRBJ1-6, with a tentative D call TRBD1 (6 bases). V shed 2 bases and J shed 9 bases, with 11 bases lying between them. Germline V lookup: CDR1 KGHSH, CDR2 LQKENI. This CDR3 comprises 14 residues. CDR3 nucleotide sequence: TGTGCCAGCTCACCAACCAGGGGCGGTTCACCCCTCCACTTT. This encodes CASSPTRGGSPLHF.

This clone has more than one count but fewer than ten. The V and J genes are TRBV19 and TRBJ2-1; D perhaps matches TRBD2 (5 bases). The germline V gene has CDR1 LNHDA and CDR2 SQIVND (reference sequence). The CDR3 loop spans 12 amino acids. V gave up 5 bases and J gave up 4 bases, with 6 bases separating them. This CDR3 reads CASSPGYNEQFF. The CDR3 coding sequence is TGTGCCAGTAGTCCGGGGTACAATGAGCAGTTCTTC.

This clone was seen a handful of times. This chain connects TRBV9 to TRBJ2-5, with 7 bases aligning to TRBD1. V trimming: 4 bases; J trimming: 4 bases; junction bases outside the gene matches: 10. This CDR3 has 15 residues. Looked up from germline, CDR1 is SGDLS and CDR2 is YYNGEE. This CDR3 is CASSPLQGTGETQYF. CDR3 in DNA: TGTGCCAGCAGCCCTCTACAGGGGACGGGAGAGACCCAGTACTTC. Using reference TRBV9 and TRBJ2-5 for the parts outside the CDR3, the full variable domain is DSGVTQTPKHLITATGQRVTLRCSPRSGDLSVYWYQQSLDQGLQFLIQYYNGEERAKGNILERFSAQQFPDLHSELNLSSLELGDSALYFCASSPLQGTGETQYFGPGTRLLVL.

This clone was recorded only once. The CDR3 region is CASRGDSYQGLTYEQYF. The CDR3 DNA reads as TGTGCCAGCAGGGGGGACTCATATCAGGGCCTTACCTACGAGCAGTACTTC. The V call is TRBV27, the J call TRBJ2-7, with D possibly matching TRBD2 (6 bases). V lost 6 bases and J 2 bases, leaving 23 bases between the germline ends. Germline V gene sequence: CDR1 MNHEY, CDR2 SMNVEV (reference sequence). The CDR3 runs to 17 residues.

The chain uses TRBV6-5 and TRBJ1-1; TRBD1 matches at 8 bases. J lost 7 bases, V lost 2 bases, and 3 bases had no gene match. The CDR3 length is 13 residues. The germline CDR1 and CDR2 sequences are MNHEY and SVGAGI. CDR3 sequence (DNA): TGTGCCAGCAGTTACGGACAGGGTAATGAAGCTTTCTTT. Protein product: CASSYGQGNEAFF.

For the CDR3, the DNA is TGTGCCAGCAGCCCCCAGTATCCGGGACAGAATGAAAAACTGTTTTTT. It encodes CASSPQYPGQNEKLFF. The chain joins TRBV9 to TRBJ1-4; 7 positions match TRBD1. The CDR3 runs to 16 residues. CDR1 and CDR2 (germline): SGDLS, YYNGEE. The V gene end was trimmed by 4 bases and the J gene end by 5 bases; junction bases not matched to a gene: 11. Filled out from reference TRBV9 and TRBJ1-4, the complete variable domain reads DSGVTQTPKHLITATGQRVTLRCSPRSGDLSVYWYQQSLDQGLQFLIQYYNGEERAKGNILERFSAQQFPDLHSELNLSSLELGDSALYFCASSPQYPGQNEKLFFGSGTQLSVL.

The chain couples TRBV5-1 to TRBJ2-3; TRBD2 matches 8 bases. This CDR3 region has 16 residues. J lost 0 bases, V lost 5 bases, and 8 bases had no gene match. In germline, CDR1 is SGHRS, CDR2 YFSETQ. The CDR3 reads CASSYYSGESTDTQYF. CDR3 DNA: TGCGCCAGCAGTTACTATAGCGGGGAGAGCACAGATACGCAGTATTTT.

CDR3 sequence reads: CASSPTNGGAFF. Here the CDR3 DNA reads TGTGCCAGCAGTCCTACAAATGGAGGAGCTTTCTTT. The rearrangement uses TRBV2 and TRBJ1-1; D unclear. With 5 bases removed from V and 10 bases from J, the gap between germline ends came to 14 bases. This CDR3 has 12 residues. Germline V gene sequence: CDR1 SNHLY, CDR2 FYNNEI. The full variable domain, completed using reference TRBV2 and TRBJ1-1, is EPEVTQTPSHQVTQMGQEVILRCVPISNHLYFYWYRQILGQKVEFLVSFYNNEISEKSEIFDDQFSVERPDGSNFTLKIRSTKLEDSAMYFCASSPTNGGAFFGQGTRLTVV.

This chain uses TRBV6-5 with TRBJ1-5, with 7 bases fitting TRBD1. Trimming cost V 6 bases and J 5 bases; bases outside gene matches: 4. Germline assignment: CDR1 MNHEY and CDR2 SVGAGI. This CDR3 spans 13 amino acids. The DNA of the CDR3 is TGTGCCAGCAGGGATACAGGGGATCAGCCCCAGCATTTT. This encodes CASRDTGDQPQHF.

The rearrangement joins TRBV4-1 to TRBJ1-1; D is uncertain. V shed 4 bases and J shed 0 bases, with 9 bases lying between them. Germline V CDR1 and CDR2: MGHRA, YSYEKL. The CDR3 loop spans 14 amino acids. The CDR3 region has the DNA TGCGCCAGCAGCCCAAAACGGTTGAACACTGAAGCTTTCTTT. Its translation is CASSPKRLNTEAFF.

The chain uses TRBV7-9 and TRBJ1-2; D might be TRBD1 (5 bases). Trimming left V 5 bases short and J 3 bases short, with 10 bases between. The germline V gene has CDR1 SEHNR and CDR2 FQNEAQ (reference sequence). The CDR3 has 13 residues. CDR3 sequence: CASSEGRHYGYTF. Written as DNA, the CDR3 is TGTGCCAGCAGCGAGGGGAGGCACTATGGCTACACCTTC.

The rearrangement joins TRBV7-2 to TRBJ2-3; the match to TRBD1 covers 11 bases. Germline CDR1 SGHTA, CDR2 FQGNSA. This CDR3 is built from 16 residues. The V segment lost 1 base and the J segment 1 base; nucleotides outside the gene matches: 1. The CDR3 sequence is CASSLGTGGGTDTQYF. The CDR3 coding sequence is TGTGCCAGCAGCTTAGGGACAGGGGGCGGCACAGATACGCAGTATTTT.

This sequence joins TRBV7-8 and TRBJ1-2; 7 nucleotides line up with TRBD1. The CDR3 spans 16 residues. Germline values: CDR1 SGHVS, CDR2 FQNEAQ. J was trimmed by 7 bases and V by 1 base; bases with no gene match: 12. CDR3 sequence reads: CASSLGGQLKFGGYTF. The CDR3 DNA is TGTGCCAGCAGCTTAGGGGGACAGCTCAAGTTCGGTGGCTACACCTTC.

The chain uses TRBV6-4 and TRBJ2-7; tentative D call: TRBD1 (6 bases). The germline CDR1 and CDR2 sequences are MRHNA and SNTAGT. V lost 6 bases and J 0 bases, leaving 21 bases between the germline ends. The CDR3 consists of 17 residues. CDR3 DNA sequence: TGTGCCAGCAGCCTCTTCTCCAGGGGATGTAGCTCCTACGAGCAGTACTTC. This sequence encodes CASSLFSRGCSSYEQYF.

This chain links TRBV30 with TRBJ1-4, with TRBD1 identical over 7 bases. The CDR3 contains 13 residues. Trimming cost V 4 bases and J 8 bases; bases outside gene matches: 7. Germline CDR1 GTSNPN, CDR2 SVGIG (reference sequence). The DNA for the CDR3 is TGTGCCTGGACGGGACAGAAGGTCGAAAAACTGTTTTTT. This codes for CAWTGQKVEKLFF.

The V and J genes are TRBV5-4 and TRBJ2-5, with TRBD2 as a possible D gene (5 bases). The CDR3 consists of 16 residues. Trimming took 4 bases from V and 0 from J, leaving 16 bases between them. Germline V gene sequence: CDR1 SGHNT, CDR2 YYREEE (reference sequence). The chain's CDR3 is CASSPAGGRYQETQYF. For the CDR3, the DNA is TGTGCCAGCAGCCCCGCAGGCGGGCGGTACCAAGAGACCCAGTACTTC.

This clone was seen just once. CDR3 amino acids: CASSESHGTPIGYTF. The CDR3 region has the DNA TGTGCCAGTAGTGAGTCCCACGGGACACCCATAGGCTACACCTTC. V is TRBV19 and J is TRBJ1-2; tentatively, D is TRBD1 (6 bases). The CDR3 has 15 amino acids. Trimming shortened V by 5 bases and J by 8 bases, and 21 bases separated the two germline ends. CDR1 is LNHDA, CDR2 SQIVND, per germline (reference sequence). Looking up the rest from reference TRBV19 and TRBJ1-2 gives the full variable domain: DGGITQSPKYLFRKEGQNVTLSCEQNLNHDAMYWYRQDPGQGLRLIYYSQIVNDFQKGDIAEGYSVSREKKESFPLTVTSAQKNPTAFYLCASSESHGTPIGYTFGSGTRLTVV.